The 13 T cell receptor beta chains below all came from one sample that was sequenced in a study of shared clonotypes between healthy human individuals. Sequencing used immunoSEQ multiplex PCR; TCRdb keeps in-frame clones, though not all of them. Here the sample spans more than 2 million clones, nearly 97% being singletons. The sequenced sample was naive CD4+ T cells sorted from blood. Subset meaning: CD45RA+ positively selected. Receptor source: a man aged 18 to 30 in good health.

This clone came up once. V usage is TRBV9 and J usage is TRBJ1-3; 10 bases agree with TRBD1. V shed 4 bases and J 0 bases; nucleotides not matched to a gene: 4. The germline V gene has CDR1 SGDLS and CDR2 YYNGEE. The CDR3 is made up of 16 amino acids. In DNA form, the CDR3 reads TGTGCCAGCAGCCGACAGGGGGCGAGCTCTGGAAACACCATATATTTT. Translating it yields CASSRQGASSGNTIYF.

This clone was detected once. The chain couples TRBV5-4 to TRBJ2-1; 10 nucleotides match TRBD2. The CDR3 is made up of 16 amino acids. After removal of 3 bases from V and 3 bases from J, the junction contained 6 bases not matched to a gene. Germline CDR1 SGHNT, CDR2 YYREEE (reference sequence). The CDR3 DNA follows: TGTGCCAGCAGCTCCCCACCTAGCGGGGGCTACAATGAGCAGTTCTTC. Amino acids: CASSSPPSGGYNEQFF.

Here the CDR3 reads CASSPIIQETQYF. The CDR3 region has the DNA TGTGCCAGCAGCCCCATTATCCAAGAGACCCAGTACTTC. The chain recombines TRBV7-9 with TRBJ2-5; D is uncertain. CDR1 and CDR2 from the germline V gene are SEHNR and FQNEAQ (reference sequence). This CDR3 region has 13 residues. Trimming removed 5 bases at V and 1 base at J, with 8 bases between.

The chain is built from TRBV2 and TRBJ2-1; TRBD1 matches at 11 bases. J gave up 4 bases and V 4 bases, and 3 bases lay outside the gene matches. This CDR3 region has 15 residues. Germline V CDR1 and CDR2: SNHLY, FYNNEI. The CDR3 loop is CASSGRDRGYNEQFF. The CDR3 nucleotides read TGTGCCAGCAGTGGCCGGGACAGGGGGTACAATGAGCAGTTCTTC.

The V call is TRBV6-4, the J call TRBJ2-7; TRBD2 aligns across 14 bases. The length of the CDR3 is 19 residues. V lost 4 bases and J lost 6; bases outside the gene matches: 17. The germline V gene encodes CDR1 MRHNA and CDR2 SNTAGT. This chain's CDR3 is CASSAQACGTSGRALEQYF. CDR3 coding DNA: TGTGCCAGCAGTGCACAGGCTTGCGGGACTAGCGGGAGAGCTCTCGAGCAGTACTTC.

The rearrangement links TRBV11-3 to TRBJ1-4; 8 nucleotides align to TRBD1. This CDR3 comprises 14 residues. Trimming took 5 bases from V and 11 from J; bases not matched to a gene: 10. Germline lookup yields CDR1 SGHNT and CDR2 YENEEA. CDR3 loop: CASSAGQGVRKLFF. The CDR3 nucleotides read TGTGCCAGCAGCGCCGGACAGGGAGTAAGGAAACTGTTTTTT.

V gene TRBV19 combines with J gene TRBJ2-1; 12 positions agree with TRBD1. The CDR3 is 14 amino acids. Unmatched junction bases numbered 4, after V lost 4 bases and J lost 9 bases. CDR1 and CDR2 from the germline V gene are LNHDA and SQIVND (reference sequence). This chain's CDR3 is CASSRDRGRIEQFF. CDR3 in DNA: TGTGCCAGTAGTAGGGACAGGGGGCGAATTGAGCAGTTCTTC.

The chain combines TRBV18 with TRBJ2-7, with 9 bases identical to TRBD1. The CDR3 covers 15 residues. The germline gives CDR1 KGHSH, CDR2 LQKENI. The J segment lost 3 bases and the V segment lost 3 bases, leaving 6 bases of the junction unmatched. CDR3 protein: CASSPGTGQYYEQYF. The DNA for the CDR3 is TGTGCCAGCTCACCCGGGACAGGGCAATACTACGAGCAGTACTTC.

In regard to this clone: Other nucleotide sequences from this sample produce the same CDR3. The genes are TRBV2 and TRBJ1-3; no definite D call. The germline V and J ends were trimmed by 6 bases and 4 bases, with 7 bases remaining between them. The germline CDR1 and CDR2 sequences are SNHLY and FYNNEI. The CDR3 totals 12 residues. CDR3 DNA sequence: TGTGCCAGCAGCGCGTCAGGAAACACCATATATTTT. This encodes CASSASGNTIYF. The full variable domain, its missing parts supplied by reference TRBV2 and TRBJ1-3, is EPEVTQTPSHQVTQMGQEVILRCVPISNHLYFYWYRQILGQKVEFLVSFYNNEISEKSEIFDDQFSVERPDGSNFTLKIRSTKLEDSAMYFCASSASGNTIYFGEGSWLTVV.

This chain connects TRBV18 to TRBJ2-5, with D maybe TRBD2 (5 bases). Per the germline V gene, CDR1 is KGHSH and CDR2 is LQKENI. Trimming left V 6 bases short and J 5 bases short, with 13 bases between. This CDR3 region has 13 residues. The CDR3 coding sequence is TGTGCCAGCTCCGGCGGGCTTGAGGAGACCCAGTACTTC. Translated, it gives CASSGGLEETQYF.

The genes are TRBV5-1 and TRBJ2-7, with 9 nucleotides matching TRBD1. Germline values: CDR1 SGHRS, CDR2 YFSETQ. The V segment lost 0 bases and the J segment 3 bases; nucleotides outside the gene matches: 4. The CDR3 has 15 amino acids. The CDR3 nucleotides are TGCGCCAGCAGCTTGGAAACAGGGGGCATCTACGAGCAGTACTTC. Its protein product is CASSLETGGIYEQYF.

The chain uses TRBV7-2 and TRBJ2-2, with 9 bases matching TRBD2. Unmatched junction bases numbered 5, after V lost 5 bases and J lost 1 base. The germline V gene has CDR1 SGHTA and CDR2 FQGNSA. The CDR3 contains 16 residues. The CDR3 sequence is CASSPQTSGNTGELFF. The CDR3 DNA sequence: TGTGCCAGCAGCCCTCAGACTAGCGGGAACACCGGGGAGCTGTTTTTT.

The CDR3 nucleotides read TGTGCCAGCAGCTTAACAGGCGGGAGGATCAACAATGAGCAGTTCTTC. It is translated as CASSLTGGRINNEQFF. The V and J genes are TRBV7-9 and TRBJ2-1, with 8 bases lining up with TRBD2. The germline V gene has CDR1 SEHNR and CDR2 FQNEAQ (reference sequence). CDR3 length equals 16 residues. V shed 2 bases, J shed 5 bases, and the junction held 8 bases outside the gene matches. Using reference TRBV7-9 and TRBJ2-1 for the parts outside the CDR3, the full variable domain is DTGVSQNPRHKITKRGQNVTFRCDPISEHNRLYWYRQTLGQGPEFLTYFQNEAQLEKSRLLSDRFSAERPKGSFSTLEIQRTEQGDSAMYLCASSLTGGRINNEQFFGPGTRLTVL.